This T cell receptor (beta chain) was sequenced during a study of T cells in Graves' hyperthyroidism and ophthalmopathy. Regions amplified from RNA transcripts were the TCR beta CDR3 regions. Researchers ran a first-round RT-PCR on the TCR CDR3 using the HTBI primer set. TCRdb itself ran the multiplex PCR reads through MiXCR, one entry per CDR3 protein. The sample holds about 640,000 distinct CDR3 sequences; more than 12% are singletons and the top ten take around 12%. The V gene lost 8 bases and the J gene lost 10 bases, with 9 bases spanning the gap. The CDR3 is 10 residues long. Sequenced: blood. The receptor comes from a woman in her forties or fifties with Graves' ophthalmopathy. The chain combines TRBV12-3 or TRBV12-4 with TRBJ2-1; D is uncertain. CDR3: CASGASEQFF. CDR3 in DNA: TGTGCCAGCGGAGCCTCCGAGCAGTTCTTC.